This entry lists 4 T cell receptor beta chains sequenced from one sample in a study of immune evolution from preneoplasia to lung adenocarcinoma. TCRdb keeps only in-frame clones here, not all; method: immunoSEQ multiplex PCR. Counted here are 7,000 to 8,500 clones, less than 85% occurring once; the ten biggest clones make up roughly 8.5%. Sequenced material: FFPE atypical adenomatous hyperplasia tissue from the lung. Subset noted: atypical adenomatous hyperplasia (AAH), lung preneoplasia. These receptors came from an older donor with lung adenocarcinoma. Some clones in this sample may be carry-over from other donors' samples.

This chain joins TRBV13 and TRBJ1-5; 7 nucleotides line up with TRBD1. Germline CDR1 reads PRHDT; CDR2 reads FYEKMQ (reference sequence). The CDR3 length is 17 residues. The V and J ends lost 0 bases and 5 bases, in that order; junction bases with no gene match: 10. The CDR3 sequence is CASSLGDRSLAHQPQHF. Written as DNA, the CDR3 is TGTGCCAGCAGCTTAGGGGACAGGAGCCTAGCCCATCAGCCCCAGCATTTT.

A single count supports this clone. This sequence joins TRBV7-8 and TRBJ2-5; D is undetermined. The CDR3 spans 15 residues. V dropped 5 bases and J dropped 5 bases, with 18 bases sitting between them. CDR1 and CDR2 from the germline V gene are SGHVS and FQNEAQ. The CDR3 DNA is TGTGCCAGCAGCGGAACGGGCCTTCTTGAGGAGACCCAGTACTTC. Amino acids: CASSGTGLLEETQYF.

In nucleotides, the CDR3 is TGTGCCAGTAGTCCGGGACAGGGAGAGACCCAGTACTTC. Its translation is CASSPGQGETQYF. The chain uses TRBV19 and TRBJ2-5; 9 nucleotides align to TRBD1. Germline V gene sequence: CDR1 LNHDA, CDR2 SQIVND (reference sequence). This CDR3 is 13 amino acids long. V shed 5 bases and J 4 bases; nucleotides not matched to a gene: 2. Together with reference TRBV19 and TRBJ2-5, the CDR3 gives the full variable domain: DGGITQSPKYLFRKEGQNVTLSCEQNLNHDAMYWYRQDPGQGLRLIYYSQIVNDFQKGDIAEGYSVSREKKESFPLTVTSAQKNPTAFYLCASSPGQGETQYFGPGTRLLVL.

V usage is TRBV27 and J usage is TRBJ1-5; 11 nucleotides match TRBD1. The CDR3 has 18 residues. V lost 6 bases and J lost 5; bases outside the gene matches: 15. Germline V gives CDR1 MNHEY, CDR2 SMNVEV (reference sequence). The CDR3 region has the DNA TGTGCCAGCAGCTCCTCCCGCTATGGACAGGGGGCTGATCAGCCCCAGCATTTT. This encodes CASSSSRYGQGADQPQHF.